Below, 15 T cell receptor beta chains from the same sample are listed, as sequenced in a study of patients and donors after allogeneic stem cell transplantation. From the RT-PCR reads, TCRdb called clonotypes with MiXCR, one entry per CDR3 protein. The sample has about 410,000 distinct CDR3 sequences; roughly 16% are singletons. Sequencing input: blood, either unsorted or a sorted T cell fraction (not recorded which). These receptors originate from a human donor who was either an allogeneic HSCT recipient or a stem cell or donor lymphocyte infusion donor (not recorded which). It is not recorded whose cells these are; they may come from a transplant donor.

This clonotype came up many times. The rearrangement joins TRBV6-2 or TRBV6-3 to TRBJ2-1, with 8 bases identical to TRBD1. This CDR3 is 13 amino acids long. CDR1 is MNHEY, CDR2 SVGEGT, per germline. The junction had 2 bases not matched to a gene; V was cut back by 6 bases and J by 4 bases. This CDR3 is CASRWTGYNEQFF. The CDR3 DNA reads as TGTGCCAGCAGATGGACAGGGTACAATGAGCAGTTCTTC.

This clonotype has more than one count but fewer than ten. The J gene is TRBJ2-7, the V gene TRBV10-3; no firm D call. The V gene's germline CDR1 is ENHRY and CDR2 SYGVKD. CDR3 length equals 12 residues. V shed 3 bases and J shed 9 bases, with 12 bases lying between them. CDR3 loop: CAISDQPTGQYF. The CDR3, as DNA: TGTGCCATCAGTGACCAGCCAACTGGGCAGTACTTC.

The CDR3 loop reads CSASDAGAAKNIQYF. The CDR3, as DNA: TGCAGTGCTAGTGATGCAGGGGCCGCCAAAAACATTCAGTACTTC. The chain carries TRBV20-1 and TRBJ2-4; D perhaps matches TRBD1 (6 bases). This CDR3 comprises 15 residues. Looked up from germline, CDR1 is DFQATT and CDR2 is SNEGSKA (reference sequence). V was trimmed by 3 bases and J by 1 base, leaving 13 bases between them.

This clonotype was seen more than once but under ten times. The V and J genes are TRBV2 and TRBJ2-1; 9 bases fit TRBD1. Germline CDR1 SNHLY, CDR2 FYNNEI. The CDR3 runs to 15 residues. After removal of 7 bases from V and 5 bases from J, the junction contained 9 bases not matched to a gene. This CDR3 reads CASIPLDRGNNEQFF. The CDR3 bases are TGTGCCAGCATCCCATTAGACAGGGGGAACAATGAGCAGTTCTTC.

This clonotype was recorded many times. The J gene is TRBJ2-1, the V gene TRBV10-3; 7 positions agree with TRBD1. The CDR3 length is 14 residues. CDR1 and CDR2 (germline): ENHRY, SYGVKD. V dropped 4 bases and J dropped 8; count of bases not matched to a gene: 8. In nucleotides, the CDR3 is TGTGCCATCAGTGGCCGACAGGGCGTCCATGAGCAGTTCTTC. Translating it yields CAISGRQGVHEQFF.

A few counts support this clonotype. The rearrangement links TRBV11-2 to TRBJ2-5; D is ambiguous. V was trimmed by 0 bases and J by 2 bases, leaving 10 bases between them. Germline V gene data show CDR1 as SGHAT and CDR2 as FQNNGV. There are 15 residues in the CDR3. In DNA form, the CDR3 reads TGTGCCAGCAGCTTAGAGGGCGCGCGTCAAGAGACCCAGTACTTC. Encoded protein: CASSLEGARQETQYF.

This clonotype was seen a handful of times. The V and J genes are TRBV7-9 and TRBJ2-1; a possible D gene is TRBD2 (6 bases). V lost 2 bases and J 4 bases, leaving 12 bases between the germline ends. The V gene's germline CDR1 is SEHNR and CDR2 FQNEAQ (reference sequence). This CDR3 comprises 15 residues. Written as DNA, the CDR3 is TGTGCCAGCAGCTTATTTGCGGGGAGTTACAATGAGCAGTTCTTC. Amino acids: CASSLFAGSYNEQFF.

This clonotype was counted many times. This chain links TRBV5-1 with TRBJ2-7, with 11 bases matching TRBD1. J lost 3 bases, V lost 8 bases, and 7 bases had no gene match. Per germline, CDR1 SGHRS and CDR2 YFSETQ. This CDR3 is built from 14 residues. The CDR3: CARSRDRGFYEQYF. The CDR3 DNA follows: TGCGCCAGATCCCGGGACAGGGGGTTCTACGAGCAGTACTTC. The entire variable domain, with the rest obtained from reference TRBV5-1 and TRBJ2-7, is as follows: KAGVTQTPRYLIKTRGQQVTLSCSPISGHRSVSWYQQTPGQGLQFLFEYFSETQRNKGNFPGRFSGRQFSNSRSEMNVSTLELGDSALYLCARSRDRGFYEQYFGPGTRLTVT.

The rearrangement joins TRBV20-1 to TRBJ1-5; D not resolved. CDR1 is DFQATT, CDR2 SNEGSKA, per germline (reference sequence). This CDR3 has 14 amino acids. The V end was cut by 0 bases, the J end by 6 bases, with 12 bases between. CDR3 coding DNA: TGCAGTGCTAGAGATCGCTGGGCCTTTCAGCCCCAGCATTTT. Amino acids: CSARDRWAFQPQHF.

V is TRBV25-1 and J is TRBJ2-2, with D possibly being TRBD1 or TRBD2 (5 bases each). The CDR3 covers 15 residues. Germline V gene sequence: CDR1 MGHDK, CDR2 SYGVNS. V was cut by 5 bases and J by 4 bases, with 14 bases left in between. The CDR3 DNA sequence: TGTGCCAGCAGTTCCTCGTGGGGGTTCACCGGGGAGCTGTTTTTT. It is translated as CASSSSWGFTGELFF.

This rearrangement joins TRBV5-1 to TRBJ1-5; 7 bases fit TRBD1. Germline V gene data show CDR1 as SGHRS and CDR2 as YFSETQ. The ends lost 0 bases at V and 6 bases at J; junction bases unmatched: 6. CDR3 length equals 15 residues. As DNA, the CDR3 is TGCGCCAGCAGCTTGGGGGGAGGGGGCGGTCAGCCCCAGCATTTT. This encodes CASSLGGGGGQPQHF. The entire variable domain, with the rest obtained from reference TRBV5-1 and TRBJ1-5, is as follows: KAGVTQTPRYLIKTRGQQVTLSCSPISGHRSVSWYQQTPGQGLQFLFEYFSETQRNKGNFPGRFSGRQFSNSRSEMNVSTLELGDSALYLCASSLGGGGGQPQHFGDGTRLSIL.

This clonotype was detected once. The CDR3 DNA follows: TGCAGTGCTAGAGTGAGACAGGGCTACGATCAGCCCCAGCATTTT. This sequence encodes CSARVRQGYDQPQHF. V usage is TRBV20-1 and J usage is TRBJ1-5; the match to TRBD1 covers 7 bases. Trimming cost V 1 base and J 5 bases; bases outside gene matches: 8. Germline V gene sequence: CDR1 DFQATT, CDR2 SNEGSKA (reference sequence). The CDR3 extends over 15 amino acids.

This chain's CDR3 is CANSGGPQETQYF. CDR3 sequence (DNA): TGTGCCAACTCAGGGGGTCCCCAAGAGACCCAGTACTTC. The chain uses TRBV11-2 and TRBJ2-5, with 7 bases identical to TRBD1. Germline CDR1 SGHAT, CDR2 FQNNGV. The CDR3 covers 13 residues. V gave up 10 bases and J gave up 1 base; unmatched junction bases: 6.

The V call is TRBV2, the J call TRBJ2-5; 13 bases are shared with TRBD2. The V segment lost 8 bases and the J segment 2 bases; nucleotides outside the gene matches: 2. Germline V gives CDR1 SNHLY, CDR2 FYNNEI. The CDR3 covers 14 residues. In DNA form, the CDR3 reads TGTGCCAGCCGGGGACTAGCGGGACAAGAGACCCAGTACTTC. Its protein is CASRGLAGQETQYF.

The V and J genes are TRBV20-1 and TRBJ1-5; 8 positions match TRBD1. The CDR3 runs to 14 residues. Losses at the gene ends were 6 bases for V and 3 bases for J; bases not matched to a gene: 7. Germline-derived CDR1 and CDR2 are DFQATT and SNEGSKA (reference sequence). Written as DNA, the CDR3 is TGCAGTGCCCCGGACAGGGCGCACAATCAGCCCCAGCATTTT. Translation: CSAPDRAHNQPQHF.